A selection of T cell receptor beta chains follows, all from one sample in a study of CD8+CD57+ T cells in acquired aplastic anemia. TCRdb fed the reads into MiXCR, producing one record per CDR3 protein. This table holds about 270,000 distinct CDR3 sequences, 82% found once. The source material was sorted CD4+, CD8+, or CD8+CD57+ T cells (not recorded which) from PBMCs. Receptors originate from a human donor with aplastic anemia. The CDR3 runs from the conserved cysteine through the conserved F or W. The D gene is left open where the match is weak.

CDR3aa: CASTDPKNEQFF
CDR3nt: TGTGCCAGTACCGACCCCAAGAATGAGCAGTTCTTC
len: 12
j_gene: TRBJ2-1
v_gene: TRBV2
d_gene: NA

CDR3aa: CASSDTDTEYGYTF
CDR3nt: TGTGCCAGCAGCGACACAGATACGGAGTATGGTTACACATTC
len: 14
j_gene: TRBJ1-2
v_gene: TRBV7-9
d_gene: NA

CDR3aa: CASSFDRDGTALSQFF
CDR3nt: TGTGCCAGCAGCTTTGATCGAGACGGGACAGCCCTTTCCCAGTTCTTC
len: 16
j_gene: TRBJ2-1
v_gene: TRBV7-2
d_gene: TRBD1

CDR3aa: CASSGGTGWPYYEQFF
CDR3nt: TGTGCCAGCAGTGGGGGGACAGGGTGGCCCTACTACGAGCAGTTCTTC
len: 16
j_gene: TRBJ2-1
v_gene: TRBV7-9
d_gene: TRBD1

CDR3aa: CARSVPRESEYF
CDR3nt: TGTGCCAGAAGCGTTCCTAGAGAGAGCGAGTACTTT
len: 12
j_gene: TRBJ2-5
v_gene: TRBV7-8
d_gene: NA

CDR3aa: CASSLARVADCGYVLTF
CDR3nt: TGTGCCAGCAGCTTGGCAAGGGTCGCCGACTGTGGCTACGTCCTGACTTTC
len: 17
j_gene: TRBJ2-6
v_gene: TRBV7-2
d_gene: NA

CDR3aa: CASSDVVAGNTIYF
CDR3nt: TGTGCCAGCAGTGATGTGGTAGCAGGAAACACCATATATTTT
len: 14
j_gene: TRBJ1-3
v_gene: TRBV2
d_gene: NA

CDR3aa: CSASREGQLDPSADTQYF
CDR3nt: TGCAGTGCCAGCAGGGAAGGACAGTTAGACCCTAGCGCAGATACGCAGTATTTT
len: 18
j_gene: TRBJ2-3
v_gene: TRBV20-1
d_gene: NA

CDR3aa: CASSPPPSQRAGHF
CDR3nt: TGTGCCAGCAGCCCCCCTCCCAGCCAGCGGGCCGGGCACTTC
len: 14
j_gene: TRBJ2-7
v_gene: TRBV7-3
d_gene: NA

CDR3aa: CASRLPGSRKSDDF
CDR3nt: TGTGCCAGCAGACTTCCAGGAAGCAGGAAGAGCGATGACTTC
len: 14
j_gene: TRBJ2-5
v_gene: TRBV7-9
d_gene: NA

CDR3aa: CASSPARWTGRGHF
CDR3nt: TGTGCCAGCAGCCCCGCCCGTTGGACAGGGAGAGGACACTTT
len: 14
j_gene: TRBJ2-3
v_gene: TRBV7-3
d_gene: TRBD1

CDR3aa: CASSIGNLGGGNSPLHF
CDR3nt: TGTGCCAGTAGTATCGGGAATCTGGGGGGTGGAAATTCACCCCTCCACTTT
len: 17
j_gene: TRBJ1-6
v_gene: TRBV19
d_gene: NA

CDR3aa: CSARSIPNYTDTQYF
CDR3nt: TGCAGTGCTAGGTCCATTCCTAACTACACAGATACGCAGTATTTT
len: 15
j_gene: TRBJ2-3
v_gene: TRBV20-1
d_gene: NA

CDR3aa: CATSRDRQGGYEQFF
CDR3nt: TGTGCCACCAGCAGGGATAGACAGGGGGGGTACGAGCAGTTCTTC
len: 15
j_gene: TRBJ2-1
v_gene: TRBV15
d_gene: TRBD1

CDR3aa: CASSPVREEQYF
CDR3nt: TGTGCCAGCAGCCCTGTTAGGGAGGAGCAGTACTTC
len: 12
j_gene: TRBJ2-5
v_gene: TRBV7-6
d_gene: NA

CDR3aa: CASSDRGTHAQLF
CDR3nt: TGTGCCAGCAGTGATAGGGGGACTCATGCGCAGCTCTTC
len: 13
j_gene: TRBJ1-5
v_gene: TRBV2
d_gene: NA

CDR3aa: CATISGHGEQLF
CDR3nt: TGTGCCACCATCTCCGGACACGGCGAGCAGCTGTTT
len: 12
j_gene: TRBJ2-2
v_gene: TRBV24-1
d_gene: NA

CDR3aa: CASCRAGHQETHYF
CDR3nt: TGTGCCAGCTGCAGAGCGGGCCACCAAGAGACACACTACTTC
len: 14
j_gene: TRBJ2-5
v_gene: TRBV7-3
d_gene: NA

CDR3aa: CASSRGAYNEQYF
CDR3nt: TGTGCCAGCAGTCGGGGCGCCTACAATGAGCAGTATTTT
len: 13
j_gene: TRBJ2-3
v_gene: TRBV9
d_gene: NA

CDR3aa: CASSLGQGGEAFF
CDR3nt: TGCGCCAGCAGCTTGGGACAGGGTGGTGAAGCTTTCTTT
len: 13
j_gene: TRBJ1-1
v_gene: TRBV5-1
d_gene: TRBD1

CDR3aa: CASSGEGFGNQPQHF
CDR3nt: TGTGCCAGCAGCGGAGAAGGATTCGGAAATCAGCCCCAGCATTTT
len: 15
j_gene: TRBJ1-5
v_gene: TRBV7-9
d_gene: NA

CDR3aa: CASSSRGTWGDKQYF
CDR3nt: TGTGCCAGTAGTTCTAGAGGGACTTGGGGAGATAAGCAGTACTTC
len: 15
j_gene: TRBJ2-5
v_gene: TRBV19
d_gene: NA

CDR3aa: CASSYVRGNYEQYF
CDR3nt: TGTGCCAGTAGTTACGTTCGGGGTAACTACGAGCAGTACTTC
len: 14
j_gene: TRBJ2-7
v_gene: TRBV19
d_gene: NA